The clone carrying this T cell receptor (beta chain) was found a few times. Its antigen is as yet unknown. The sample is drawn from a study of neoadjuvant anti-PD-1 for oral cavity cancer. General study findings and limits: With a few patients per group, TCR findings need larger cohorts.

As for time point: after neoadjuvant nivolumab, at surgical resection. Method: immunoSEQ multiplex PCR; TCRdb's copy keeps in-frame clones and lacks some. The data hold 6,000 or so clones, with 50% to 65% observed a single time. The CDR3 loop spans 17 amino acids. CDR1 is SGHRS and CDR2 is YFSETQ in the germline V gene. Germline trimming cut 0 bases from V and 4 bases from J; bases unmatched to any gene: 8. The gene calls are TRBV5-1 and TRBJ2-2; TRBD1 agrees at 8 bases. The source of this sequence is a person between 40 and 79 years old with oral cavity squamous cell carcinoma. Specimen: tumor tissue, collected after nivolumab (anti-PD-1) treatment. The CDR3 spells CASSLGTGLRTTGELFF. For the CDR3, the DNA is TGCGCCAGCAGCTTGGGGACAGGGTTACGAACCACCGGGGAGCTGTTTTTT.